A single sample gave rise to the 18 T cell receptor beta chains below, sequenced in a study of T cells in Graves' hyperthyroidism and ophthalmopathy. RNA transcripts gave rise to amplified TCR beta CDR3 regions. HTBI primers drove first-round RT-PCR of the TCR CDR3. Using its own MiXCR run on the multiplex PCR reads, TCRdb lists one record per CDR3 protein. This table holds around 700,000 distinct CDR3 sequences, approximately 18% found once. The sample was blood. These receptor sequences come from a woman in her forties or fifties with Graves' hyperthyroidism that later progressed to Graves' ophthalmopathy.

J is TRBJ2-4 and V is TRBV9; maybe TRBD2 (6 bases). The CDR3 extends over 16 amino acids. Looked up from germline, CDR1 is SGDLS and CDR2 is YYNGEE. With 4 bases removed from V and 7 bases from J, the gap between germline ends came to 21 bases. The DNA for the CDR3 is TGTGCCAGCAGCCTTGGGCAGGGAGGATCGGAGAACATTCAGTACTTC. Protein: CASSLGQGGSENIQYF.

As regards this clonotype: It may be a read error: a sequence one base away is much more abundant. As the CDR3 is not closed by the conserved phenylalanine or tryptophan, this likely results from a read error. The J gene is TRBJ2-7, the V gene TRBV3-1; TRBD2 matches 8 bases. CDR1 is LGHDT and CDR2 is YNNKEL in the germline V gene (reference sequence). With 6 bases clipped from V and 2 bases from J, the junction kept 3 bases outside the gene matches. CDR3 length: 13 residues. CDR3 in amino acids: CASRGLATYEQYS. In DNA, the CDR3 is TGTGCCAGCAGAGGACTAGCTACCTACGAGCAGTACTCC.

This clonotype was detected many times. The CDR3 loop is CASSKSGTSYTEAFF. The CDR3 coding sequence is TGTGCCAGTAGTAAATCCGGGACTTCCTACACTGAAGCTTTCTTT. This chain connects TRBV19 to TRBJ1-1; tentatively, D is TRBD1 (5 bases). Trimming stripped 4 bases from V and 3 bases from J, with 15 bases between. The germline V gene encodes CDR1 LNHDA and CDR2 SQIVND (reference sequence). This CDR3 is 15 amino acids long. The variable domain in full, completed from reference TRBV19 and TRBJ1-1, reads DGGITQSPKYLFRKEGQNVTLSCEQNLNHDAMYWYRQDPGQGLRLIYYSQIVNDFQKGDIAEGYSVSREKKESFPLTVTSAQKNPTAFYLCASSKSGTSYTEAFFGQGTRLTVV.

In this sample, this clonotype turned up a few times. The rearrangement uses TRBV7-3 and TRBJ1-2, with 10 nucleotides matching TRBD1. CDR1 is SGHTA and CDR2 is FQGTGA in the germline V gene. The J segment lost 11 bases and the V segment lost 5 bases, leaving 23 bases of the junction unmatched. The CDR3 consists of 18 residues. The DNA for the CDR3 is TGTGCCAGCAGCAGGGGCGTTACCGGGACAGGGGCCCAAGGGGGATACACCTTC. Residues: CASSRGVTGTGAQGGYTF.

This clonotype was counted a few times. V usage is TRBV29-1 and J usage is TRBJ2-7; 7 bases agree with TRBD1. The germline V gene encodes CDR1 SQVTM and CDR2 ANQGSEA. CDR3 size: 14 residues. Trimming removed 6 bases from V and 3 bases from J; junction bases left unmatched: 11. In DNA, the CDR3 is TGCAGCGTCGGCCCCCGGGACAGAGTCTACGAGCAGTACTTC. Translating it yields CSVGPRDRVYEQYF.

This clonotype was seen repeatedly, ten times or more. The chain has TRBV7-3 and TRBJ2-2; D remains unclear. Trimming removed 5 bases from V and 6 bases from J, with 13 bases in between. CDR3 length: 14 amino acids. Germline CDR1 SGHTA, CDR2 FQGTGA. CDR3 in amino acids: CASSPLLEAGELFF. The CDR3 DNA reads TGTGCCAGCAGCCCCCTCCTAGAAGCCGGGGAGCTGTTTTTT.

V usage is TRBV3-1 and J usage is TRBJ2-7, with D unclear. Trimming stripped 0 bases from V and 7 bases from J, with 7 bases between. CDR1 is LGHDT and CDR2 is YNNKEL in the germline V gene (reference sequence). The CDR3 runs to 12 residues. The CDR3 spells CASSQDEREQYF. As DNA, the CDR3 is TGTGCCAGCAGCCAAGATGAGAGGGAGCAGTACTTC.

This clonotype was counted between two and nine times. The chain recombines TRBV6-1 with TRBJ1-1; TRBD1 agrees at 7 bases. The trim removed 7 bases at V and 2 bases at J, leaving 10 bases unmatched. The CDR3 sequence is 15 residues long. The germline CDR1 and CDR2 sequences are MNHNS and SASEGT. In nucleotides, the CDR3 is TGTGCCAGCACCCCGCGACAGGGACCTAACACTGAAGCTTTCTTT. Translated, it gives CASTPRQGPNTEAFF.

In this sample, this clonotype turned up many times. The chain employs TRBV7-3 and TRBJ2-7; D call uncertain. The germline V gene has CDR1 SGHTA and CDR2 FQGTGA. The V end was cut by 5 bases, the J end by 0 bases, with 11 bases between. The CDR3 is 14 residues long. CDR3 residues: CASSPLLVSYEQYF. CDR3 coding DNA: TGTGCCAGCAGCCCCCTTCTGGTCTCCTACGAGCAGTACTTC.

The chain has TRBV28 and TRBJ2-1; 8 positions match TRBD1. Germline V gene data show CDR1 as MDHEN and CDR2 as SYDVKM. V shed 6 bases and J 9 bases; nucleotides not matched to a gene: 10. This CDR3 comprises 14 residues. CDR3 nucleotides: TGTGCCAGCAGCCTGGACAGGGTTCTCGGTGAGCAGTTCTTC. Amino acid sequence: CASSLDRVLGEQFF.

The CDR3 bases are TGTGCCAGCAGCCAAGAAATAAGGGAGGTCGGGGAGCTGTTTTTT. It codes for CASSQEIREVGELFF. The chain links TRBV7-2 to TRBJ2-2; weak D call: TRBD2 (6 bases). The CDR3 spans 15 residues. The V gene lost 5 bases and the J gene lost 7 bases, with 17 bases spanning the gap. Germline CDR1 SGHTA, CDR2 FQGNSA.

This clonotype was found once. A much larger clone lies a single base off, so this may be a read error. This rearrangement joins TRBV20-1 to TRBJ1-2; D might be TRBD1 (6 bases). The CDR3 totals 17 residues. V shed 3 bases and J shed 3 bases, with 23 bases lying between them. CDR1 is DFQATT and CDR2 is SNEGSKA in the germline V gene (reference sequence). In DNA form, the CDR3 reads TGCAGTGCTAGTCCTTTCGCGGGAGAGGGGGTAGACTATGGCTACACCTTC. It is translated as CSASPFAGEGVDYGYTF.

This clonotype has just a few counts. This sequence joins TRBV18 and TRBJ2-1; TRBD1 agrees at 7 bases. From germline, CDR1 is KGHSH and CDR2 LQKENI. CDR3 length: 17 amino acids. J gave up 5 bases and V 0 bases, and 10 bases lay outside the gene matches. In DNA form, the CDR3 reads TGTGCCAGCTCACCACCGGTCGCAGGGGGTTTTAACAATGAGCAGTTCTTC. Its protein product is CASSPPVAGGFNNEQFF.

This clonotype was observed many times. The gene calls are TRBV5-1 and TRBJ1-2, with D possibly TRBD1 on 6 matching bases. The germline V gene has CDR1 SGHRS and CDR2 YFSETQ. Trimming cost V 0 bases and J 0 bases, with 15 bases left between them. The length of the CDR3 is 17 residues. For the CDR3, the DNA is TGCGCCAGCAGCTTGGAGGGACAACGGCTCTCTAACTATGGCTACACCTTC. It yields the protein CASSLEGQRLSNYGYTF.

The CDR3 region has the DNA TGTGCCAGCAGGCCGGGACAAAAGAACACAGATACGCAGTATTTT. This gives the protein CASRPGQKNTDTQYF. The chain uses TRBV12-3 or TRBV12-4 and TRBJ2-3, with D possibly TRBD1 on 6 matching bases. CDR3 length: 15 amino acids. V lost 6 bases and J 2 bases, leaving 15 bases between the germline ends.

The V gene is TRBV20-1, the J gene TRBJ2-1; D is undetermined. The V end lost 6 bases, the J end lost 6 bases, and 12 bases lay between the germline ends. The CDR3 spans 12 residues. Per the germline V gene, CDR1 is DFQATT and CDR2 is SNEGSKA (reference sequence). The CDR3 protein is CSANGVSNEQFF. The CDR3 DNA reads TGCAGTGCCAACGGAGTAAGCAATGAGCAGTTCTTC.

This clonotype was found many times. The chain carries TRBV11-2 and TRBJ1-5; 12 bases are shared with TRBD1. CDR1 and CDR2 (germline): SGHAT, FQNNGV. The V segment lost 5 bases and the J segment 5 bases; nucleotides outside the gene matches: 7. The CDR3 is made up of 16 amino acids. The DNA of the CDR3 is TGTGCCAGCAGCAGCGCCGGGACAGGGGGCGATCAGCCCCAGCATTTT. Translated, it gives CASSSAGTGGDQPQHF.

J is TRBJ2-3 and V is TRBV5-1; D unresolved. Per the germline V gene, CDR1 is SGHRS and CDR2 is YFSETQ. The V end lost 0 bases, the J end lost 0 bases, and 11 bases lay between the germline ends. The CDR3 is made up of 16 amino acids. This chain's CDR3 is CASSLDGDPSTDTQYF. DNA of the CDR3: TGCGCCAGCAGCTTGGACGGAGATCCTAGCACAGATACGCAGTATTTT.